What follows are 22 T cell receptor beta chains derived from one specimen sequenced in a study of shared clonotypes between healthy human individuals. Clones were read by immunoSEQ multiplex PCR, and TCRdb kept only the in-frame ones, dropping some. The sample contains millions of clones, more than 85% of which appear only once. The sequencing input was naive CD4+ T cells from PBMCs. Subset defined: CD45RA+ positively selected. All receptors come from a man aged 18 to 35 in good health. Some clones in this sample may be carry-over from other donors' samples.

The genes are TRBV13 and TRBJ2-2; D is possibly TRBD1 (6 bases). CDR3 length equals 16 residues. Germline CDR1 and CDR2: PRHDT and FYEKMQ (reference sequence). With 7 bases removed from V and 3 bases from J, the gap between germline ends came to 18 bases. In DNA form, the CDR3 reads TGTGCCAGCAACCCCCAGGGGCCCGTCGACACCGGGGAGCTGTTTTTT. This sequence encodes CASNPQGPVDTGELFF.

This rearrangement joins TRBV9 to TRBJ1-1, with no clear D. Per the germline V gene, CDR1 is SGDLS and CDR2 is YYNGEE. Trimming took 1 base from V and 6 from J, leaving 22 bases between them. The CDR3 extends over 17 amino acids. The CDR3 reads CASSVMEFGFKYSEAFF. CDR3 nucleotide sequence: TGTGCCAGCAGCGTAATGGAGTTTGGTTTCAAGTACTCTGAAGCTTTCTTT.

This chain links TRBV28 with TRBJ2-3; no definite D call. Per the germline V gene, CDR1 is MDHEN and CDR2 is SYDVKM. Deletions cut 6 bases from V and 2 bases from J, with 9 bases between. CDR3 size: 13 residues. CDR3 amino acids: CASSLAYTDTQYF. The CDR3 nucleotides are TGTGCCAGCAGCCTCGCTTACACAGATACGCAGTATTTT.

The V call is TRBV14, the J call TRBJ1-1; 11 bases map to TRBD1. CDR3 length: 15 amino acids. The germline gives CDR1 SGHDN, CDR2 FVKESK. The junction had 8 bases not matched to a gene; V was cut back by 5 bases and J by 6 bases. The CDR3 region is CASSIPGTGGAEAFF. For the CDR3, the DNA is TGTGCCAGCAGCATCCCCGGGACAGGGGGAGCTGAAGCTTTCTTT.

Only one count was recorded for this clone. A much bigger clone sits one base away, suggesting this may be a read error. The chain recombines TRBV7-6 with TRBJ1-1; D gene uncertain. This CDR3 contains 13 residues. Trimming removed 1 base at V and 3 bases at J, with 6 bases between. In germline, CDR1 is SGHVS, CDR2 FNYEAQ. CDR3 nucleotide sequence: TGTGCCAGCAGCTTAGACGGGCACACTGAAGCTTTCTTT. Translating it yields CASSLDGHTEAFF.

The rearrangement joins TRBV5-6 to TRBJ2-3; perhaps D is TRBD1 or TRBD2 (6 bases each). The ends were cut back, 5 bases at V and 2 bases at J, with 12 bases in the middle. The CDR3 runs to 14 residues. CDR1 and CDR2 from the germline V gene are SGHDT and YYEEEE. The CDR3 spells CASRGSGATDTQYF. CDR3 nucleotide sequence: TGTGCCAGCAGGGGATCGGGGGCCACAGATACGCAGTATTTT.

This clone was recorded only once. The gene calls are TRBV6-1 and TRBJ1-2; D is unclear. V shed 4 bases and J shed 5 bases, with 17 bases lying between them. Germline assignment: CDR1 MNHNS and CDR2 SASEGT. The CDR3 is made up of 15 amino acids. The CDR3 DNA is TGTGCCAGCAGTGCAGCGGACGGTTCGTCTTATGGCTACACCTTC. Protein product: CASSAADGSSYGYTF.

This clone has a single count. J is TRBJ2-7 and V is TRBV7-7, with 7 bases that match TRBD2. The CDR3 length is 14 residues. From germline, CDR1 is SSHAT and CDR2 FNYEAQ (reference sequence). The V segment lost 5 bases and the J segment 6 bases; nucleotides outside the gene matches: 10. The CDR3 DNA reads TGTGCCAGCAGCGCCGGCCGCGGCGGGGGCGAGCAGTACTTC. This codes for CASSAGRGGGEQYF.

The V call is TRBV10-2, the J call TRBJ1-2, with 10 bases lining up with TRBD1. The V and J ends lost 7 bases and 8 bases, in that order; junction bases with no gene match: 7. Germline V gives CDR1 WSHSY, CDR2 SAAADI. The CDR3 covers 13 residues. CDR3 sequence: CASTFGTGDGYTF. The CDR3 DNA is TGCGCCAGCACCTTCGGGACAGGGGACGGCTACACCTTC.

The rearrangement uses TRBV7-2 and TRBJ1-5; D unclear. Germline V lookup: CDR1 SGHTA, CDR2 FQGNSA. Trimming shortened V by 5 bases and J by 0 bases, and 8 bases separated the two germline ends. CDR3 size: 14 residues. The CDR3 sequence is CASSPLYSNQPQHF. The CDR3, as DNA: TGTGCCAGCAGCCCTTTATATAGCAATCAGCCCCAGCATTTT. Full variable domain (remainder filled in from reference TRBV7-2 and TRBJ1-5): GAGVSQSPSNKVTEKGKDVELRCDPISGHTALYWYRQSLGQGLEFLIYFQGNSAPDKSGLPSDRFSAERTGGSVSTLTIQRTQQEDSAVYLCASSPLYSNQPQHFGDGTRLSIL.

In the case of this clone: In the same sample, other DNA sequences code for this CDR3. CDR3 in DNA: TGCAGCGTTGACCGGGGGCTAGACGAGCAGTACTTC. Its protein product is CSVDRGLDEQYF. The chain employs TRBV29-1 and TRBJ2-7; D is tentatively TRBD1 or TRBD2 (6 bases each). Germline CDR1 is SQVTM and CDR2 is ANQGSEA. The V end lost 3 bases, the J end lost 5 bases, and 11 bases lay between the germline ends. The CDR3 spans 12 residues.

This sequence joins TRBV9 and TRBJ2-1; TRBD2 agrees at 8 bases. The CDR3 totals 15 residues. CDR1 is SGDLS, CDR2 YYNGEE, per germline. V was clipped by 7 bases and J by 9 bases; unmatched bases: 15. For the CDR3, the DNA is TGTGCCAGCGGCGCGAGCGGGAGTACTACAACTGAGCAGTTCTTC. Protein sequence: CASGASGSTTTEQFF.

The CDR3 DNA reads TGTGCCAGTAGGCGGAACCCGTCTGGGGCCAACGTCCTGACTTTC. Amino acids: CASRRNPSGANVLTF. The chain has TRBV6-5 and TRBJ2-6; D is undetermined. The CDR3 covers 15 residues. Germline CDR1 and CDR2: MNHEY and SVGAGI. The V gene lost 9 bases and the J gene lost 1 base, with 13 bases spanning the gap.

The rearrangement uses TRBV15 and TRBJ2-4, with no clear D. The CDR3 consists of 14 residues. The ends were cut back, 3 bases at V and 1 base at J, with 7 bases in the middle. CDR1 and CDR2 (germline): LNHNV, YYDKDF (reference sequence). Here the CDR3 DNA reads TGTGCCACCAGCAGCGGGTTTGCCAAAAACATTCAGTACTTC. The encoded protein is CATSSGFAKNIQYF.

The chain couples TRBV4-3 to TRBJ1-2; D is possibly TRBD1 (5 bases). Germline lookup yields CDR1 LGHNA and CDR2 YSLEER. This CDR3 has 15 residues. V was pared by 4 bases and J by 4 bases, with 16 bases between. Written as DNA, the CDR3 is TGCGCCAGCAGCCGCCTTGCAGGGATCGGCTATGGCTACACCTTC. This sequence encodes CASSRLAGIGYGYTF.

The gene calls are TRBV7-2 and TRBJ2-7, with TRBD2 matching over 7 bases. V was pared by 5 bases and J by 6 bases, with 7 bases of the junction left unmatched. The CDR3 runs 13 residues. Per germline, CDR1 SGHTA and CDR2 FQGNSA. The DNA of the CDR3 is TGTGCCAGCAGCCTCCGCTCGGGAGGCGAGCAGTACTTC. Translation gives CASSLRSGGEQYF.

This clone was found once. The V call is TRBV6-1, the J call TRBJ1-1, with D perhaps matching TRBD1 (6 bases). Germline loops: CDR1 MNHNS, CDR2 SASEGT. The CDR3 consists of 13 residues. The germline V and J ends were trimmed by 4 bases and 5 bases, with 11 bases remaining between them. In DNA, the CDR3 is TGTGCCAGCAGTGCGAGGGGGGAAACTGAAGCTTTCTTT. Its translation is CASSARGETEAFF.

The V and J genes are TRBV7-6 and TRBJ2-3; TRBD2 matches 13 bases. Germline CDR1 reads SGHVS; CDR2 reads FNYEAQ. The junction had 8 bases not matched to a gene; V was cut back by 5 bases and J by 0 bases. This CDR3 is built from 18 residues. CDR3 sequence reads: CASSELAGGISSTDTQYF. The CDR3 bases are TGTGCCAGCAGCGAACTAGCGGGAGGGATATCTAGCACAGATACGCAGTATTTT.

The rearrangement links TRBV7-8 to TRBJ1-4; D may be TRBD1 (5 bases). The CDR3 consists of 17 residues. Trimming removed 1 base from V and 6 bases from J, with 18 bases in between. CDR1 is SGHVS and CDR2 is FQNEAQ in the germline V gene. The DNA of the CDR3 is TGTGCCAGCAGCTTAGTATGGTATCGGGGCCATGATGAAAAACTGTTTTTT. Its translation is CASSLVWYRGHDEKLFF.

On this clone itself: Other DNA sequences of this sample code for an identical CDR3. V usage is TRBV7-6 and J usage is TRBJ1-2; TRBD1 is a possible D gene (6 bases). CDR3 size: 15 residues. Trimming stripped 0 bases from V and 2 bases from J, with 10 bases between. Germline loops: CDR1 SGHVS, CDR2 FNYEAQ. The CDR3 bases are TGTGCCAGCAGCTTAGCGGGGCAGGGGAACTATGGCTACACCTTC. Protein sequence: CASSLAGQGNYGYTF.

V is TRBV9 and J is TRBJ2-4; TRBD1 matches at 9 bases. The junction had 4 bases not matched to a gene; V was cut back by 0 bases and J by 6 bases. The germline CDR1 and CDR2 sequences are SGDLS and YYNGEE. The CDR3 covers 15 residues. The chain's CDR3 is CASSVEGTGLNIQYF. CDR3 sequence (DNA): TGTGCCAGCAGCGTAGAAGGGACAGGGTTAAACATTCAGTACTTC. The whole variable domain, remainder taken from reference TRBV9 and TRBJ2-4, is DSGVTQTPKHLITATGQRVTLRCSPRSGDLSVYWYQQSLDQGLQFLIQYYNGEERAKGNILERFSAQQFPDLHSELNLSSLELGDSALYFCASSVEGTGLNIQYFGAGTRLSVL.

The chain has TRBV7-3 and TRBJ2-5; D not resolved. CDR3 length: 13 amino acids. In germline, CDR1 is SGHTA, CDR2 FQGTGA. V lost 3 bases and J 1 base, leaving 6 bases between the germline ends. CDR3 protein: CASSLEIQETQYF. The CDR3 DNA sequence: TGTGCCAGCAGCTTGGAGATCCAAGAGACCCAGTACTTC.